Each of the 7 T cell receptor beta chains below was sequenced from the same sample in a study of ipilimumab plus nivolumab after autologous stem cell transplantation. Sequencing used immunoSEQ multiplex PCR; TCRdb keeps in-frame clones, though not all of them. The sample contains 8,000 to 10,000 clones, more than 60% of which appear only once. The source was PBMCs, collected in a trial of ipilimumab plus nivolumab as post-transplant consolidation. These receptors originate from a female donor with multiple myeloma.

This clone was observed once. This rearrangement joins TRBV11-2 to TRBJ2-5; D uncertain. The J call may be incorrect, as the DNA end agrees better with TRBJ2-7. This CDR3 has 14 residues. The V gene's germline CDR1 is SGHAT and CDR2 FQNNGV. The CDR3 reads CASSLGAVAYEQYF. The CDR3 DNA reads TGTGCCAGCAGCTTAGGGGCCGTGGCCTACGAGCAGTACTTC.

The chain links TRBV9 to TRBJ1-1; D is uncertain. CDR1 and CDR2 from the germline V gene are SGDLS and YYNGEE. Deletions cut 3 bases from V and 5 bases from J, with 11 bases between. The CDR3 is 13 residues long. The CDR3 region is CASSANSPTEAFF. The CDR3 bases are TGTGCCAGCAGCGCGAACTCCCCAACTGAAGCTTTCTTT.

The chain recombines TRBV6-5 with TRBJ1-2, with D perhaps matching TRBD1 (5 bases). V lost 8 bases, J lost 3 bases, and 19 bases lay in between. The CDR3 totals 15 residues. CDR1 is MNHEY and CDR2 is SVGAGI in the germline V gene. The CDR3 is CASFTISRRDYGYTF. CDR3 nucleotide sequence: TGTGCCAGCTTTACAATTTCTCGCAGGGACTATGGCTACACCTTC.

CDR3 in DNA: TGTGCCAGCAGCTTAGCGGGGGCCAAAAACATTCAGTACTTC. Translating it yields CASSLAGAKNIQYF. The rearrangement links TRBV11-2 to TRBJ2-4; a possible D gene is TRBD2 (5 bases). The CDR3 consists of 14 residues. Trimming shortened V by 1 base and J by 1 base, and 5 bases separated the two germline ends. CDR1 and CDR2 from the germline V gene are SGHAT and FQNNGV. Looking up the rest from reference TRBV11-2 and TRBJ2-4 gives the full variable domain: EAGVAQSPRYKIIEKRQSVAFWCNPISGHATLYWYQQILGQGPKLLIQFQNNGVVDDSQLPKDRFSAERLKGVDSTLKIQPAKLEDSAVYLCASSLAGAKNIQYFGAGTRLSVL.

This clone showed up just a few times. The rearrangement uses TRBV4-3 and TRBJ2-1, with 9 bases identical to TRBD2. Looked up from germline, CDR1 is LGHNA and CDR2 is YSLEER. Losses at the gene ends were 0 bases for V and 0 bases for J; bases not matched to a gene: 9. This CDR3 contains 19 residues. CDR3 in amino acids: CASSQEWLAGSSSYNEQFF. CDR3 nucleotide sequence: TGCGCCAGCAGCCAAGAATGGCTAGCGGGGTCTAGCTCCTACAATGAGCAGTTCTTC.

This chain links TRBV30 with TRBJ1-1; D remains ambiguous. Trimming took off 4 bases at V and 7 bases at J, with 7 bases between the two ends. Germline CDR1 GTSNPN, CDR2 SVGIG (reference sequence). The CDR3 covers 10 residues. DNA of the CDR3: TGTGCCTGGATTGGCTATGAAGCTTTCTTT. It encodes CAWIGYEAFF.

The chain employs TRBV7-3 and TRBJ2-5; the match to TRBD2 covers 8 bases. The CDR3 loop spans 14 amino acids. V lost 5 bases, J lost 3 bases, and 5 bases stayed unmatched. Germline CDR1 reads SGHTA; CDR2 reads FQGTGA. As DNA, the CDR3 is TGTGCCAGCAGCCCATCCGGGGGGGAAGAGACCCAGTACTTC. Its translation is CASSPSGGEETQYF.